This is a list of T cell receptor beta chains from one sample in a study of blood T cell repertoires in COVID-19. Measured with immunoSEQ multiplex PCR; TCRdb has only the in-frame clones, and not every one. The sample shows 120,000 to 150,000 clones, over 75% of them seen only once. The sample consisted of peripheral blood. The receptors stem from a woman aged 55 to 70 with COVID-19, enrolled during active disease. The CDR3 runs from the conserved cysteine through the conserved F or W. Each record gives: clone size, V gene, J gene, D gene, CDR3 protein, CDR3 DNA. The D gene is left open where the match is weak. The size entry is marked missing in some rows and otherwise reads once, few, many or a size class.

>NA|TRBV5-1|TRBJ2-3|NA
CASSLYSSTDTQYF
TGCGCCAGCAGCTTATACAGCAGCACAGATACGCAGTATTTT
>NA|TRBV25-1|TRBJ2-7|TRBD2
CASSEWGGGAVYEQYF
TGTGCCAGCAGTGAATGGGGGGGAGGTGCGGTCTACGAGCAGTACTTC
>NA|TRBV28|TRBJ1-6|NA
CASVGGGPSYNSPLHF
TGTGCCAGCGTGGGGGGGGGTCCCTCCTATAATTCACCCCTCCACTTT
>once|TRBV2|TRBJ1-1|NA
CASSETGGAFF
TGTGCCAGCAGTGAAACGGGGGGAGCTTTCTTT
>NA|TRBV6-4|TRBJ1-1|TRBD1
CASSESGTGDTEAFF
TGTGCCAGCAGTGAATCCGGGACAGGGGACACTGAAGCTTTCTTT
>NA|TRBV4-1|TRBJ1-2|NA
CASSQVSQGHRVIFYGYTF
TGCGCCAGCAGCCAAGTTTCCCAGGGACATAGAGTCATTTTCTATGGCTACACCTTC
>NA|TRBV3-1/TRBV3-2|TRBJ2-1|TRBD2
CASSQAGGQYNEQFF
TGTGCCAGCAGCCAAGCGGGGGGTCAGTACAATGAGCAGTTCTTC
>NA|TRBV25-1|TRBJ1-6|NA
CASSESRVGNSPLHF
TGTGCCAGCAGTGAGTCCAGGGTGGGTAATTCACCCCTCCACTTT
>NA|TRBV19|TRBJ2-1|NA
CASSSIRQGGQDEQFF
TGTGCCAGTAGCTCCATCAGGCAGGGTGGCCAAGATGAGCAGTTCTTC
>NA|TRBV6-4|TRBJ2-3|NA
CASSPVGRWGTDTQYF
TGTGCCAGCAGTCCCGTGGGGCGTTGGGGCACAGATACGCAGTATTTT
>NA|TRBV24-1|TRBJ2-7|NA
CATRGREEGYEQYF
TGTGCCACCAGAGGCCGGGAAGAAGGATACGAGCAGTACTTC
>NA|TRBV27|TRBJ1-1|NA
CASSLRRAGTEAFF
TGTGCCAGCAGTTTACGCCGGGCGGGAACTGAAGCTTTCTTT
>NA|TRBV14|TRBJ1-1|NA
CASHAWLGNTEAFF
TGTGCCAGCCACGCCTGGCTAGGGAACACTGAAGCTTTCTTT
>NA|TRBV7-3|TRBJ1-3|NA
CASSLTAGAGNTIYF
TGTGCCAGCAGCTTAACGGCAGGGGCTGGAAACACCATATATTTT
>NA|TRBV5-8|TRBJ2-7|TRBD1
CASSRTTGTGYYEQYF
TGTGCCAGCAGCCGAACAACCGGGACAGGGTACTACGAGCAGTACTTC
>NA|TRBV4-1|TRBJ1-5|NA
CASSQGDRSGQPQHF
TGCGCCAGCAGCCAGGGTGACAGATCGGGTCAGCCCCAGCATTTT
>NA|TRBV4-1|TRBJ1-4|NA
CASSQDRRGATNEKLFF
TGCGCCAGCAGCCAAGACCGCCGGGGGGCAACTAATGAAAAACTGTTTTTT
>NA|TRBV7-3|TRBJ2-3|NA
CASSLDSTSTDTQYF
TGTGCCAGCAGCTTAGACAGCACTAGCACAGATACGCAGTATTTT